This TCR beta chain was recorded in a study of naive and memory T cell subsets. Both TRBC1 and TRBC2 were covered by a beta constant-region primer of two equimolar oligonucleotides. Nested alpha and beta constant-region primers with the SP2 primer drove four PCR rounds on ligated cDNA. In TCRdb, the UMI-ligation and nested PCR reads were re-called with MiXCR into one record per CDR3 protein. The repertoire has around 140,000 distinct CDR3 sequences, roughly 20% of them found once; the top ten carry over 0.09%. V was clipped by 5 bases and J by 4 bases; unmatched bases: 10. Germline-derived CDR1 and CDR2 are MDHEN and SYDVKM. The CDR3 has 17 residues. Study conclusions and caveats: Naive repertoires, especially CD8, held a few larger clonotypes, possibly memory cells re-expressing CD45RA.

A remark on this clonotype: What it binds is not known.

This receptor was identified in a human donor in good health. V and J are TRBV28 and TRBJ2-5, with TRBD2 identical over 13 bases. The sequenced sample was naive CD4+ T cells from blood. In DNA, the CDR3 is TGTGCCAGCAGTGAAACTAGCGGGAGGGCCCGGGGAGAGACCCAGTACTTC. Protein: CASSETSGRARGETQYF. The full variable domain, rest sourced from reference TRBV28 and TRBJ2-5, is DVKVTQSSRYLVKRTGEKVFLECVQDMDHENMFWYRQDPGLGLRLIYFSYDVKMKEKGDIPEGYSVSREKKERFSLILESASTNQTSMYLCASSETSGRARGETQYFGPGTRLLVL.